This T cell receptor beta chain emerged from a study of T cells in localized non-small cell lung cancer. The table came from immunoSEQ multiplex PCR; TCRdb's copy has only in-frame clones and leaves some out. The table shows more than 2,000 clones, with 35% to 40% occurring only once. Note on this clone: The antigen remains unidentified.

This CDR3 region has 13 residues. CDR1 MDHEN and CDR2 SYDVKM come from the germline V gene. V dropped 5 bases and J dropped 11; count of bases not matched to a gene: 10. General study findings and limits: The appearance of a median approximately 55 of the top 100 tumor clones was seen in adjacent lung. A raised T cell density in blood coincided with lengthier overall survival.

This receptor was identified in a male donor aged 60 or over with stage I squamous cell lung carcinoma. Material: lung tumor tissue, obtained before any cancer treatment. V gene TRBV28 combines with J gene TRBJ1-2; 8 nucleotides line up with TRBD1. The CDR3, as DNA: TGTGCCAGCAGTCCCGACAGGGGTCTTGGGTACACCTTC. Its translation is CASSPDRGLGYTF.